This entry features one T cell receptor (beta chain) sequence. The data stem from a study of blood T cell repertoires in COVID-19. Study-wide context: Samples of COVID-19 (acute and convalescent) were obtained from the United States, Italy and Spain. PBMCs, B-cell-depleted T cells, or T cells provided the cDNA or gDNA that made up the material.

V shed 2 bases and J 4 bases; nucleotides not matched to a gene: 4. CDR1 is KGHDR and CDR2 is SFDVKD in the germline V gene. This CDR3 spans 15 amino acids. A Seattle source enrolled patients during active infection and followed them longitudinally. In the source study's methods: Amplified reference gene primers provided the basis for estimating nucleated cell counts. Measured with immunoSEQ multiplex PCR; TCRdb has only the in-frame clones, and not every one. The DNA was the basis for D and trimming; V, J and clone size are from that table. The repertoire consists of about 180,000 clones, with more than 75% occurring once and the leading ten covering roughly an eighth.

The chain couples TRBV24-1 to TRBJ2-1; TRBD1 matches at 7 bases. The sequence came from a woman in her 70s with COVID-19, enrolled during active disease. Input material: peripheral blood. This CDR3 is CATSDSPTGYNEQFF. The CDR3 DNA reads TGTGCCACCAGTGATTCCCCGACAGGGTACAATGAGCAGTTCTTC.